One sample yielded the 21 T cell receptor beta chains listed below, sequenced in a study of cytomegalovirus exposure and HLA in healthy donors. 60 Vbeta and 13 Jbeta primers were used in PCR. The assay was immunoSEQ multiplex PCR, and TCRdb's table has in-frame clones only and misses some. The sample includes over 200,000 clones. Material for sequencing was PBMCs. These receptor sequences come from a woman in her thirties in good health and CMV-seropositive.

The CDR3, as DNA: TGTGCCAGCTTGTCGGGGCAGGGGTTCATTGGCAGCACAGATACGCAGTATTTT. Its translation: CASLSGQGFIGSTDTQYF. The chain links TRBV2 to TRBJ2-3; tentative D call: TRBD1 (6 bases). The V end was cut by 8 bases, the J end by 0 bases, with 24 bases between. CDR3 length: 18 amino acids. CDR1 SNHLY and CDR2 FYNNEI come from the germline V gene.

The V call is TRBV27, the J call TRBJ1-2; a weak D match, TRBD1 (6 bases). Germline V gene lookup returns CDR1 MNHEY and CDR2 SMNVEV (reference sequence). V lost 6 bases and J lost 5, with 25 bases in between. The CDR3 runs 17 residues. DNA of the CDR3: TGTGCCAGCAGCCCGGCAGGTAATACCGGGACAAATTATGGCTACACCTTC. This sequence encodes CASSPAGNTGTNYGYTF.

CDR3 amino acids: CASSDPSVVANTGELFF. CDR3 DNA sequence: TGTGCCAGCAGTGACCCTTCAGTTGTCGCGAACACCGGGGAGCTGTTTTTT. V is TRBV25-1 and J is TRBJ2-2; D is unclear. This CDR3 has 17 amino acids. Germline lookup yields CDR1 MGHDK and CDR2 SYGVNS. Trimming pared 3 bases from V and 0 bases from J, leaving 14 bases between.

The rearrangement joins TRBV5-1 to TRBJ2-1; TRBD2 aligns across 14 bases. CDR1 and CDR2 (germline): SGHRS, YFSETQ. J gave up 9 bases and V 6 bases, and 11 bases lay outside the gene matches. The CDR3 is 16 amino acids. In nucleotides, the CDR3 is TGCGCCAGCACCTCCCGACTAGCGGGAGGGCTTAGTGAGCAGTTCTTC. It translates to CASTSRLAGGLSEQFF. The full variable domain, its missing parts supplied by reference TRBV5-1 and TRBJ2-1, is KAGVTQTPRYLIKTRGQQVTLSCSPISGHRSVSWYQQTPGQGLQFLFEYFSETQRNKGNFPGRFSGRQFSNSRSEMNVSTLELGDSALYLCASTSRLAGGLSEQFFGPGTRLTVL.

DNA of the CDR3: TGTGCCAGCAGCTTCAAGGCGGACAGTTCCTACGAGCAGTACTTC. Amino acids: CASSFKADSSYEQYF. The chain has TRBV7-2 and TRBJ2-7, with a tentative D call TRBD1 (6 bases). Trimming stripped 3 bases from V and 1 base from J, with 13 bases between. This CDR3 has 15 residues. CDR1 SGHTA and CDR2 FQGNSA come from the germline V gene.

This sequence joins TRBV6-5 and TRBJ2-3, with D perhaps TRBD1 (5 bases). Trimming removed 6 bases from V and 3 bases from J, with 10 bases in between. The CDR3 totals 13 residues. Germline V CDR1 and CDR2: MNHEY, SVGAGI. The CDR3 DNA reads as TGTGCCAGCAGAACCGGACAAACAGATACGCAGTATTTT. Translating it yields CASRTGQTDTQYF.

The CDR3 is CASSRGSAYNSPLHF. CDR3 DNA: TGTGCCAGCTCCAGGGGCTCGGCCTATAATTCACCCCTCCACTTT. V and J are TRBV6-4 and TRBJ1-6; TRBD1 is a possible D gene (6 bases). Trimming pared 8 bases from V and 2 bases from J, leaving 13 bases between. There are 15 residues in the CDR3. The V gene's germline CDR1 is MRHNA and CDR2 SNTAGT.

The rearrangement uses TRBV28 and TRBJ1-2; 9 bases match TRBD1. Trimming took 5 bases from V and 7 from J; bases not matched to a gene: 8. The CDR3 spans 14 residues. Germline assignment: CDR1 MDHEN and CDR2 SYDVKM. The CDR3 protein is CASSAGQGSGGYTF. For the CDR3, the DNA is TGTGCCAGCAGTGCGGGACAGGGTAGCGGTGGCTACACCTTC.

This sequence joins TRBV10-3 and TRBJ1-2, with D hard to call. Germline V gives CDR1 ENHRY, CDR2 SYGVKD. V lost 8 bases and J lost 2, with 21 bases in between. The CDR3 extends over 16 amino acids. This chain's CDR3 is CAIAAQPVTANYGYTF. CDR3 in DNA: TGTGCCATCGCGGCACAACCCGTGACGGCGAACTATGGCTACACCTTC.

The CDR3 DNA reads as TGTGCCAGCAGCTTAGAGGGGGGGCGGGTGAGGACCGGGGAGCTGTTTTTT. Amino acids: CASSLEGGRVRTGELFF. The J gene is TRBJ2-2, the V gene TRBV11-2; D possibly corresponds to TRBD2 (7 bases). Germline V gene sequence: CDR1 SGHAT, CDR2 FQNNGV. V was trimmed by 0 bases and J by 5 bases, leaving 16 bases between them. The CDR3 totals 17 residues.

V gene TRBV2 combines with J gene TRBJ2-2; TRBD2 matches at 11 bases. The CDR3 runs 19 residues. With 8 bases clipped from V and 6 bases from J, the junction kept 20 bases outside the gene matches. Looked up from germline, CDR1 is SNHLY and CDR2 is FYNNEI. The CDR3 DNA is TGTGCCAGCTACGGGTCCTCACGACTAGCGGGACGATCACCCGGGGAGCTGTTTTTT. It encodes CASYGSSRLAGRSPGELFF.

The rearrangement links TRBV30 to TRBJ2-2, with TRBD2 matching over 9 bases. CDR3 size: 18 residues. Trimming at V came to 0 bases and at J to 4 bases, leaving 12 bases not matched to a gene. CDR1 and CDR2 from the germline V gene are GTSNPN and SVGIG (reference sequence). The CDR3 DNA reads as TGTGCCTGGAGTGTACTTGGCGGGAGGGCCCTCGGCACCGGGGAGCTGTTTTTT. The encoded protein is CAWSVLGGRALGTGELFF.

V is TRBV4-1 and J is TRBJ1-1; perhaps TRBD1 as D (5 bases). Trimming stripped 2 bases from V and 10 bases from J, with 14 bases between. Germline V gene lookup returns CDR1 MGHRA and CDR2 YSYEKL. The CDR3 is made up of 13 amino acids. CDR3 amino acids: CASSQQGSLGAFF. DNA for the CDR3: TGCGCCAGCAGCCAACAGGGTAGTCTTGGAGCTTTCTTT.

V is TRBV29-1 and J is TRBJ2-3, with no clear D. Trimming left V 1 base short and J 2 bases short, with 4 bases between. Germline CDR1 reads SQVTM; CDR2 reads ANQGSEA. The CDR3 has 12 residues. Here the CDR3 reads CSVEGPTDTQYF. In DNA form, the CDR3 reads TGCAGCGTTGAAGGGCCCACAGATACGCAGTATTTT.

V is TRBV19 and J is TRBJ1-5; D is undetermined. The CDR3 covers 14 residues. Germline CDR1 reads LNHDA; CDR2 reads SQIVND (reference sequence). Trimming took 3 bases from V and 6 from J, leaving 12 bases between them. The CDR3 coding sequence is TGTGCCAGTAGTATCGAGCGGGAGGGTCAGCCCCAGCATTTT. This sequence encodes CASSIEREGQPQHF.

The rearrangement links TRBV6-5 to TRBJ2-1, with D possibly matching TRBD2 (5 bases). CDR3 length: 15 residues. The germline V gene has CDR1 MNHEY and CDR2 SVGAGI. V gave up 8 bases and J gave up 9 bases, with 23 bases separating them. The CDR3 DNA follows: TGTGCCAGCTGGGATCCCAGCGGCGGATTGGGTGAGCAGTTCTTC. Encoded protein: CASWDPSGGLGEQFF.

J is TRBJ1-3 and V is TRBV5-1, with TRBD1 identical over 7 bases. The CDR3 runs 14 residues. CDR1 is SGHRS and CDR2 is YFSETQ in the germline V gene. The V gene end was trimmed by 4 bases and the J gene end by 4 bases; junction bases not matched to a gene: 5. The CDR3 nucleotides read TGCGCCAGCAGCCCAGGGACAGTAGGAAACACCATATATTTT. Amino acids: CASSPGTVGNTIYF.

The chain is built from TRBV15 and TRBJ1-1; no clear D. The germline CDR1 and CDR2 sequences are LNHNV and YYDKDF (reference sequence). Trimming pared 0 bases from V and 4 bases from J, leaving 12 bases between. The CDR3 contains 15 residues. CDR3 coding DNA: TGTGCCACCAGCAGAGATCGGGTTTTGGGCACTGAAGCTTTCTTT. Its translation: CATSRDRVLGTEAFF.

DNA for the CDR3: TGTGCCAGCAGCCCGAAACAGGGTAGCAATCAGCCCCAGCATTTT. Its protein product is CASSPKQGSNQPQHF. The chain links TRBV14 to TRBJ1-5, with D possibly TRBD1 on 6 matching bases. Trimming removed 4 bases from V and 0 bases from J, with 10 bases in between. The CDR3 has 15 residues. CDR1 and CDR2 from the germline V gene are SGHDN and FVKESK. Full variable domain (missing parts from reference TRBV14 and TRBJ1-5): EAGVTQFPSHSVIEKGQTVTLRCDPISGHDNLYWYRRVMGKEIKFLLHFVKESKQDESGMPNNRFLAERTGGTYSTLKVQPAELEDSGVYFCASSPKQGSNQPQHFGDGTRLSIL.

This chain connects TRBV6-1 to TRBJ2-7; 10 nucleotides line up with TRBD1. This CDR3 has 14 residues. The germline gives CDR1 MNHNS, CDR2 SASEGT. V lost 7 bases and J lost 3; bases outside the gene matches: 6. The CDR3 DNA reads as TGTGCCAGCACCCCCGGGACAGGGGTCTACGAGCAGTACTTC. Translating gives CASTPGTGVYEQYF.

The chain uses TRBV5-4 and TRBJ1-2, with 10 nucleotides matching TRBD1. Germline V CDR1 and CDR2: SGHNT, YYREEE (reference sequence). The CDR3 is 16 amino acids. V shed 4 bases, J shed 3 bases, and the junction held 9 bases outside the gene matches. The CDR3 here is CASSGKDRGLDYGYTF. The CDR3 region has the DNA TGTGCCAGCAGCGGGAAAGACAGGGGGCTGGACTATGGCTACACCTTC.